This T cell receptor (beta chain) was sequenced during a study of cytomegalovirus exposure and HLA in healthy donors. Overall study results and limits: TRBV6-2, TRBV6-3 and some other V segments were unresolvable in 87-base-pair reads.

The PCR ran on 60 Vbeta and 13 Jbeta primers. Measured with immunoSEQ multiplex PCR; TCRdb has only the in-frame clones, and not every one. The table shows 150,000 to 200,000 clones, with around 79% occurring only once. The germline CDR1 and CDR2 sequences are MNHNY and SVGAGI (reference sequence). The CDR3 consists of 14 residues. V dropped 6 bases and J dropped 9; count of bases not matched to a gene: 11. Turning to this clone: Its antigen is not known.

The specimen was PBMCs. The TCR originated in a woman aged 50 to 65 in good health and CMV-seronegative. This chain joins TRBV6-6 and TRBJ1-5; 7 nucleotides line up with TRBD1. CDR3: CASSSTGELAPQHF. The DNA for the CDR3 is TGTGCCAGCAGCTCCACAGGGGAGTTGGCGCCCCAGCATTTT.